This record concerns one T cell receptor (beta chain) sequence. This specimen comes from a study of blood T cell repertoires in COVID-19. Whole-study context: Donors in the United States, Italy and Spain gave samples during acute or convalescent COVID-19. T cells, B-cell-depleted T cells, or PBMCs provided the cDNA or gDNA that served as material.

V was trimmed by 5 bases and J by 2 bases, leaving 11 bases between them. The germline V gene encodes CDR1 LNHDA and CDR2 SQIVND (reference sequence). The CDR3 consists of 14 residues. In the study's own analysis: Estimated nucleated cell counts came from reference gene primer amplification. The method was immunoSEQ multiplex PCR; TCRdb's version includes in-frame clones alone and lacks a portion of them. V and J calls and clone size are those listed in that table; D and trimming were worked out from the DNA. The sample carries some 300,000 clones, more than 70% recorded once. Sequencing used peripheral blood. This receptor was obtained from a woman under 40 who had recovered from COVID-19. The chain recombines TRBV19 with TRBJ2-3; D is perhaps TRBD1 (6 bases). The CDR3: CASSPRQDTDTQYF. The CDR3 DNA follows: TGTGCCAGTAGTCCGAGACAGGACACAGATACGCAGTATTTT.